This TCR beta chain was recorded in a study of blood T cell repertoires in COVID-19. Study information: The United States, Italy and Spain provided the acute and convalescent COVID-19 samples. From T cells, B-cell-depleted T cells, or PBMCs came the material, which was cDNA or gDNA.

Authors' data handling: Reference gene primer amplification gave estimated nucleated cell counts. The table came from immunoSEQ multiplex PCR; TCRdb's copy has only in-frame clones and leaves some out. V and J calls and clone size are those listed in that table; D and trimming were worked out from the DNA. This sample yields 450,000 to 500,000 clones, of which 88% are seen a single time; 8.3% belongs to the top ten. The V and J ends lost 5 bases and 0 bases, in that order; junction bases with no gene match: 6. CDR1 and CDR2 from the germline V gene are SGHDT and YYEEEE. There are 15 residues in the CDR3.

Sequencing used PBMCs or T cells enriched from blood (not recorded which). The chain is built from TRBV5-6 and TRBJ1-1, with 8 bases fitting TRBD1. This clonotype originated in a woman aged 60-75 years who had recovered from COVID-19. CDR3 residues: CASRNRGWMNTEAFF. The CDR3 DNA reads as TGTGCCAGCAGGAACAGGGGGTGGATGAACACTGAAGCTTTCTTT.